This TCR beta chain was obtained from a study of response to subunit inactivated influenza vaccine. V shed 0 bases, J shed 2 bases, and the junction held 7 bases outside the gene matches. CDR3 length: 17 residues. Germline V gene data show CDR1 as SQVTM and CDR2 as ANQGSEA. TCRdb reprocessed the RT-PCR reads via MiXCR and lists one record per CDR3 protein. The sample includes 550,000 to 600,000 distinct CDR3 sequences, about 11% seen only once; the top ten take roughly a tenth. The sequences come from PBMCs from blood, collected on the day of vaccination. The V call is TRBV29-1, the J call TRBJ2-3; 11 positions agree with TRBD2. The clonotype was recovered from a man in his forties or fifties who received an inactivated influenza vaccine. As DNA, the CDR3 is TGCAGCGTTGAAGATCGGGGACTAGCGGAGACCACAGATACGCAGTATTTT. It codes for CSVEDRGLAETTDTQYF.